The rows below give T cell receptor beta chains drawn from one sample of a study of CD8 T cells in ankylosing spondylitis. Each CDR3 protein gets one entry after TCRdb re-called the 5' RACE reads with MiXCR. The sample comprises fewer than 180,000 distinct CDR3 sequences, 44% of which are singletons, and about 15% rests with the top ten. Source material: synovial fluid, either unsorted or a sorted T cell fraction (not recorded which). The receptors derive from a male donor with ankylosing spondylitis. The CDR3 runs from the conserved cysteine through the conserved F or W. A D gene is named only where the DNA matches it firmly. Clone size, where shown, is once, few, many, or a class for clones that have expanded.

V gene	D gene	clone size	J gene	CDR3 DNA	CDR3 protein
TRBV12-3/TRBV12-4	.	medium-sized	TRBJ2-7	TGTGCCAGCAGCTCCCCCGGTCCGAGGGACGAGCAGTACTTC	CASSSPGPRDEQYF
TRBV12-3/TRBV12-4	.	.	TRBJ2-7	TGTGCCAGCAGTTTTAGGCCCCATGGGGACTACGAGCAGTACTTC	CASSFRPHGDYEQYF
TRBV28	TRBD2	.	TRBJ2-1	TGTGCCAGCAGTTTAGGGCGGGAGGTGGATGAGCAGTTCTTC	CASSLGREVDEQFF
TRBV7-8	TRBD1	.	TRBJ1-4	TGTGCCAGCAGCCAAGCTTACAGGGGGCGCTGGGAAAAACTGTTTTTT	CASSQAYRGRWEKLFF
TRBV12-3/TRBV12-4	.	.	TRBJ2-1	TGTGCCAGCAGTTCCCCTTTTCGGGGCCCAGGGCAGTTCTTC	CASSSPFRGPGQFF
TRBV11-1	TRBD1	.	TRBJ2-7	TGTGCCAGCAGCTCGCCGGGACAGGGGCCCCTCTTCTCCTACGAGCAGTACTTC	CASSSPGQGPLFSYEQYF
TRBV20-1	TRBD2	many	TRBJ2-1	TGCAGTGCTAGTGGGAGTAGCGGGACCTACAATGAGCAGTTCTTC	CSASGSSGTYNEQFF
TRBV29-1	TRBD2	.	TRBJ2-2	TGCAGCGGGGGGACTAGCGAGTCCGGGGAGCTGTTTTTT	CSGGTSESGELFF
TRBV29-1	.	.	TRBJ1-2	TGCAGCGTTACCGGGAAGGCGAACTATGGCTACACCTTC	CSVTGKANYGYTF
TRBV30	TRBD1	.	TRBJ2-7	TGTGCCTGGAGTTCACCCCGGACAGGGCTAGTGGGCCACTACGAGCAGTACTTC	CAWSSPRTGLVGHYEQYF
TRBV6-2/TRBV6-3	.	.	TRBJ1-5	TGTGCCAGCAGTTTCTGGGGTAGGGCTCAGCCCCAGCATTTT	CASSFWGRAQPQHF
TRBV5-1	.	.	TRBJ1-2	TGCGCCAGCAGCTTGGCCGCAGACGTGAACTATGGCTACACCTTC	CASSLAADVNYGYTF
TRBV28	.	.	TRBJ2-7	TGTGCCACCGGACTCGCCTACGAGCAGTACTTC	CATGLAYEQYF
TRBV5-1	TRBD1	few	TRBJ2-1	TGCGCCAGCAGCTTGGGCGGACAGGGGGAAAATGAGCAGTTCTTC	CASSLGGQGENEQFF
TRBV10-3	.	.	TRBJ2-2	TGTGCCATCAGTGAGTCGCCGCGGCCCGCGAACACCGGGGAGCTGTTTTTT	CAISESPRPANTGELFF
TRBV10-3	.	.	TRBJ2-2	TGTGCCATCAGTGAGTCGCGCTCCTCTAAGATCGGGGAGCTGTTTTTT	CAISESRSSKIGELFF
TRBV7-9	.	.	TRBJ2-7	TGTGCCAGCAGCTGCCAGACAGGATACTACGAGCAGTACTTC	CASSCQTGYYEQYF
TRBV10-3	.	many	TRBJ1-6	TGTGCCATCAGTGAGGTGGGGGCTGAGGCCCTCCACTTT	CAISEVGAEALHF
TRBV7-9	.	.	TRBJ2-1	TGTGCCAGCAGCTTAGCCCGGGAGTATACGAATGAGCAGTTCTTC	CASSLAREYTNEQFF
TRBV6-5	.	.	TRBJ1-2	TGTGCCAGCAGTACCGAATGGGGTTCTAACTATGGCTACACCTTC	CASSTEWGSNYGYTF
TRBV5-1	.	.	TRBJ2-2	TGCGCCAGCAGCTTCGTGACGGCGAACACCGGGGAGCTGTTTTTT	CASSFVTANTGELFF
TRBV3-1	.	.	TRBJ2-2	TGTGCCAGCAGCCAAGTATGGGAGCCGGGGGAGCTGTTTTTT	CASSQVWEPGELFF
TRBV7-9	.	few	TRBJ2-5	TGTGCCAGCCCGTACCCAGAGACCCAGTACTTC	CASPYPETQYF
TRBV2	TRBD2	.	TRBJ2-7	TGTGCCAGCAACGAGCAGCGGGAGACCTACGAGCAGTACTTC	CASNEQRETYEQYF
TRBV19	.	few	TRBJ1-4	TGTGCCAGTAGTATATTCCACCCTAATGAAAAACTGTTTTTT	CASSIFHPNEKLFF
TRBV7-2	.	.	TRBJ2-5	TGTGCCAGCAGCTTAGGGTGCATCATTAGAGAGACCCAGTACTTC	CASSLGCIIRETQYF
TRBV27	TRBD1	.	TRBJ2-7	TGTGCCAGCAGTTTATCGGACAGGTGGTCAGGAGAGCAGTACTTC	CASSLSDRWSGEQYF
TRBV12-3/TRBV12-4	.	.	TRBJ1-6	TGTGCCAGCAGTCCGTCTGGGCTGGAGCTCCACTTT	CASSPSGLELHF
TRBV12-3/TRBV12-4	TRBD2	.	TRBJ2-2	TGTGCCAGCAGTTTAGTTCTAGCGGTAATTACCGGGGAGCTGTTTTTT	CASSLVLAVITGELFF